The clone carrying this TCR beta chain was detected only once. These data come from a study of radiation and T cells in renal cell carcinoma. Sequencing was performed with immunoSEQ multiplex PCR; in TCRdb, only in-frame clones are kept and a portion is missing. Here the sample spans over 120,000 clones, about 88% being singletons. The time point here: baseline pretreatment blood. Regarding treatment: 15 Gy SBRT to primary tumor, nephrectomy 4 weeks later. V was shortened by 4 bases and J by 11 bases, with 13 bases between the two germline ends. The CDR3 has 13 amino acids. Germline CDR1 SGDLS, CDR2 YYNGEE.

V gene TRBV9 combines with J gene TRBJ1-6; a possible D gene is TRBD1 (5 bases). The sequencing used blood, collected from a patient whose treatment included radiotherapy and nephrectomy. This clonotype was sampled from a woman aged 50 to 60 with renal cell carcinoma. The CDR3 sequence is CASSLRPGAPLHF. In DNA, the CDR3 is TGTGCCAGCAGCCTAAGACCGGGGGCACCCCTCCACTTT. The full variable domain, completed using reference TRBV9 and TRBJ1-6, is DSGVTQTPKHLITATGQRVTLRCSPRSGDLSVYWYQQSLDQGLQFLIQYYNGEERAKGNILERFSAQQFPDLHSELNLSSLELGDSALYFCASSLRPGAPLHFGNGTRLTVT.